This TCR beta chain is drawn from a study of technical replicates of blood from a few donors. TCRdb keeps only in-frame clones here, not all; method: immunoSEQ multiplex PCR. The sample carries about 15,000 clones, approximately 83% recorded once. Germline V gene data show CDR1 as SQVTM and CDR2 as ANQGSEA. V was shortened by 2 bases and J by 8 bases, with 10 bases between the two germline ends. This CDR3 region has 12 residues. This clonotype originated in a human donor in good health. Some clones in this sample may be carry-over from other donors' samples. The V and J genes are TRBV29-1 and TRBJ2-1; D may be TRBD2 (5 bases). The sequenced sample was PBMCs. CDR3 protein: CSVESTSHEQFF. The DNA of the CDR3 is TGCAGCGTTGAAAGTACTAGTCATGAGCAGTTCTTC.